One and the same sample provided the 8 T cell receptor beta chains below, sequenced in a study of cytotoxic CD8 clonotypes in ibrutinib-treated CLL. Sequenced by immunoSEQ multiplex PCR; TCRdb stores in-frame clones only, minus some. This sample has 60,000 to 95,000 clones, with 70% to 90% found just once. The source was PBMCs, collected after 24 months of ibrutinib treatment. These receptor sequences come from a human donor with chronic lymphocytic leukemia.

J is TRBJ2-3 and V is TRBV6-5, with D maybe TRBD1 (7 bases). The CDR3 length is 13 residues. V lost 5 bases to trimming and J lost 5 bases, with 11 bases between them. CDR1 MNHEY and CDR2 SVGAGI come from the germline V gene. The CDR3 DNA reads as TGTGCCAGCAGTGGAGGGGGCGGAGATACGCAGTATTTT. The encoded protein is CASSGGGGDTQYF.

The chain carries TRBV7-2 and TRBJ2-5, with TRBD1 matching over 9 bases. V lost 0 bases and J lost 5; bases outside the gene matches: 4. In germline, CDR1 is SGHTA, CDR2 FQGNSA. This CDR3 is built from 15 residues. The CDR3 DNA follows: TGTGCCAGCAGCTTAGCGGGACAGGGCCTGGAGACCCAGTACTTC. It is translated as CASSLAGQGLETQYF. Based on the CDR3 plus reference TRBV7-2 and TRBJ2-5, the full variable domain is GAGVSQSPSNKVTEKGKDVELRCDPISGHTALYWYRQSLGQGLEFLIYFQGNSAPDKSGLPSDRFSAERTGGSVSTLTIQRTQQEDSAVYLCASSLAGQGLETQYFGPGTRLLVL.

The chain carries TRBV6-5 and TRBJ2-7, with D perhaps being TRBD1 or TRBD2 (5 bases each). The germline CDR1 and CDR2 sequences are MNHEY and SVGAGI. The CDR3 consists of 16 residues. Trimming stripped 2 bases from V and 4 bases from J, with 18 bases between. CDR3 sequence (DNA): TGTGCCAGCAGTTACCAATTAGGGACCGGGGTTTACGAGCAGTACTTC. Protein sequence: CASSYQLGTGVYEQYF.

The chain couples TRBV4-3 to TRBJ2-6, with 10 nucleotides matching TRBD2. V gave up 2 bases and J gave up 0 bases; unmatched junction bases: 1. Germline loops: CDR1 LGHNA, CDR2 YSLEER. The CDR3 extends over 17 amino acids. This CDR3 is CASSQLAGDSGANVLTF. The DNA of the CDR3 is TGCGCCAGCAGCCAACTAGCGGGGGACTCTGGGGCCAACGTCCTGACTTTC.

The chain is built from TRBV18 and TRBJ2-4; D is uncertain. The length of the CDR3 is 15 residues. Trimming took 1 base from V and 2 from J, leaving 9 bases between them. The V gene's germline CDR1 is KGHSH and CDR2 LQKENI. CDR3 region: CASSPQGSTKNIQYF. The CDR3 region has the DNA TGTGCCAGCTCACCACAGGGTTCGACCAAAAACATTCAGTACTTC.

The CDR3 spells CASSPTDRDEKLFF. DNA of the CDR3: TGTGCCAGCAGCCCGACGGACAGGGATGAAAAACTGTTTTTT. The gene calls are TRBV7-9 and TRBJ1-4, with 8 nucleotides matching TRBD1. Trimming removed 5 bases from V and 6 bases from J; junction bases left unmatched: 5. Germline-derived CDR1 and CDR2 are SEHNR and FQNEAQ (reference sequence). CDR3 length: 14 residues. Full variable domain (outside the CDR3, taken from reference TRBV7-9 and TRBJ1-4): DTGVSQNPRHKITKRGQNVTFRCDPISEHNRLYWYRQTLGQGPEFLTYFQNEAQLEKSRLLSDRFSAERPKGSFSTLEIQRTEQGDSAMYLCASSPTDRDEKLFFGSGTQLSVL.

CDR3: CASSLSHRETQYF. In nucleotides, the CDR3 is TGTGCCAGTAGCTTATCCCATAGAGAGACCCAGTACTTC. This chain connects TRBV19 to TRBJ2-5; no definite D call. The CDR3 loop spans 13 amino acids. Germline CDR1 LNHDA, CDR2 SQIVND (reference sequence). Deletions cut 6 bases from V and 4 bases from J, with 12 bases between.

The V call is TRBV9, the J call TRBJ1-5; D remains unclear. V dropped 0 bases and J dropped 3 bases, with 10 bases sitting between them. The CDR3 loop spans 15 amino acids. In germline, CDR1 is SGDLS, CDR2 YYNGEE. The CDR3 here is CASSVGPSANQPQHF. CDR3 coding DNA: TGTGCCAGCAGCGTAGGGCCAAGTGCCAATCAGCCCCAGCATTTT.